This is a list of T cell receptor beta chains from one sample in a study of Graves' ophthalmopathy and Graves' hyperthyroidism. TCRdb reprocessed the multiplex PCR reads via MiXCR and lists one record per CDR3 protein. The sample consists of over 500,000 distinct CDR3 sequences, 22% of them appearing once. Sequences were obtained from peripheral blood. The receptors shown here come from a woman aged 18 to 35 with stable Graves' hyperthyroidism. Some clones in this sample may be carry-over from other donors' samples. CDR3s include the opening cysteine and the closing phenylalanine or tryptophan. A D gene is named only where the DNA matches it firmly. The size of a clone is reported for some rows only, either as once, few or many, or as a class for expanded clones.

CDR3aa	CDR3nt	v_gene	j_gene	abundance	d_gene
CASGQTGGTEAFF	TGTGCCAGCGGGCAGACAGGGGGCACTGAAGCTTTCTTT	TRBV11-1	TRBJ1-1	many	TRBD1
CSARGAKEVEETQYF	TGCAGTGCTAGAGGGGCAAAAGAGGTCGAAGAGACCCAGTACTTC	TRBV20-1	TRBJ2-5	many	NA
CASSMRGLNQPQHF	TGTGCCAGCAGTATGAGGGGGCTGAACCAGCCCCAGCATTTT	TRBV6-1	TRBJ1-5	few	TRBD1
CASSLGAGQPQHF	TGTGCCAGCAGTTTAGGGGCGGGGCAGCCCCAGCATTTT	TRBV12-3/TRBV12-4	TRBJ1-5	many	NA
CASSYAHGTENSGNTIYF	TGTGCCAGCAGTTACGCCCATGGGACAGAGAACTCTGGAAACACCATATATTTT	TRBV6-2/TRBV6-3	TRBJ1-3	many	TRBD1
CASTYPRGGSYEQYF	TGTGCCAGCACCTACCCTCGGGGCGGGTCCTACGAGCAGTACTTC	TRBV28	TRBJ2-7	many	NA
CASSLQSGNTEAFF	TGTGCCAGCAGCTTACAGTCAGGGAACACTGAAGCTTTCTTT	TRBV7-9	TRBJ1-1	many	NA
CASKFIDRGGNTEAFF	TGTGCCAGCAAGTTTATCGACAGGGGGGGGAACACTGAAGCTTTCTTT	TRBV12-3/TRBV12-4	TRBJ1-1	NA	TRBD1
CASSQDIPGNTEAFF	TGCGCCAGCAGCCAAGACATTCCGGGGAACACTGAAGCTTTCTTT	TRBV4-1	TRBJ1-1	many	NA
CASSPGQGSTEAFF	TGTGCCAGCAGCCCCGGACAGGGCTCCACTGAAGCTTTCTTT	TRBV3-1	TRBJ1-1	many	TRBD1
CASSQEWRGLDTGELFF	TGTGCCAGCAGCCAAGAGTGGCGCGGGCTGGACACCGGGGAGCTGTTTTTT	TRBV4-2	TRBJ2-2	NA	NA
CASSFMGQETQYF	TGTGCCAGCAGCTTCATGGGACAAGAGACCCAGTACTTC	TRBV5-5	TRBJ2-5	many	NA
CSARDRVTVETQYF	TGCAGTGCTAGAGATCGGGTGACAGTGGAGACCCAGTACTTC	TRBV20-1	TRBJ2-5	many	NA
CASFDTEAFF	TGTGCCAGCTTTGACACTGAAGCTTTCTTT	TRBV18	TRBJ1-1	few	NA
CAWSGQHEAFF	TGTGCCTGGAGTGGACAACATGAAGCTTTCTTT	TRBV30	TRBJ1-1	NA	NA
CASSYGGYPEAFF	TGTGCCAGCAGTTACGGGGGTTATCCTGAAGCTTTCTTT	TRBV6-2/TRBV6-3	TRBJ1-1	NA	NA
CASSRTRGIYEQYF	TGTGCCAGCAGTCGTACTAGAGGGATCTACGAGCAGTACTTC	TRBV6-5	TRBJ2-7	few	NA
CASSSREGRTGELFF	TGTGCCAGCAGCTCCCGGGAGGGCCGAACCGGGGAGCTGTTTTTT	TRBV7-2	TRBJ2-2	many	TRBD2
CASSAGWGTGNSYEQYF	TGTGCCAGCAGCGCCGGGTGGGGCACAGGGAACTCCTACGAGCAGTACTTC	TRBV9	TRBJ2-7	many	NA
CASSFALAGEQYF	TGTGCCAGCAGCTTCGCTTTAGCGGGCGAGCAGTACTTC	TRBV7-9	TRBJ2-7	few	TRBD2
CASSFGQGYHGYTF	TGTGCCAGCAGTTTCGGGCAGGGGTATCATGGCTACACCTTC	TRBV27	TRBJ1-2	many	NA
CASTRSNSPLHF	TGTGCCAGCACCCGCTCGAATTCACCCCTCCACTTT	TRBV6-1	TRBJ1-6	many	NA
CAWSVYLASGELFF	TGTGCCTGGAGTGTATATCTTGCTTCCGGGGAGCTGTTTTTT	TRBV30	TRBJ2-2	few	NA
CASSYEGIYGYTF	TGTGCCAGCAGCTACGAGGGGATTTATGGCTACACCTTC	TRBV28	TRBJ1-2	NA	NA
CASSFFRTGSRIGTYEQYF	TGTGCCAGCAGTTTTTTTCGGACAGGGAGTAGGATAGGGACCTACGAGCAGTACTTC	TRBV27	TRBJ2-7	many	TRBD1
CATSREGDFVETQYF	TGTGCCACCAGCCGGGAGGGGGACTTCGTGGAGACCCAGTACTTC	TRBV15	TRBJ2-5	few	TRBD2
CASSIGTGVFAYEQYF	TGTGCCAGTAGTATTGGAACAGGGGTCTTCGCCTACGAGCAGTACTTC	TRBV19	TRBJ2-7	few	TRBD1
CASSLGGPGNQPQHF	TGTGCCAGCAGCTTAGGGGGGCCAGGGAATCAGCCCCAGCATTTT	TRBV7-6	TRBJ1-5	many	NA
CASRETLGRETQYF	TGTGCCAGCCGTGAGACATTGGGGAGGGAGACCCAGTACTTC	TRBV13	TRBJ2-5	NA	NA
CASSPFPPGQGNYGYTF	TGTGCCAGCAGTCCTTTTCCTCCGGGACAGGGGAACTATGGCTACACCTTC	TRBV27	TRBJ1-2	many	TRBD1
CASRLTGTGFGYTF	TGTGCCAGCAGGCTAACCGGGACAGGGTTTGGCTACACCTTC	TRBV6-1	TRBJ1-2	once	TRBD1
CASTRGEQTNQPQHF	TGTGCCAGTACTAGAGGGGAACAAACTAATCAGCCCCAGCATTTT	TRBV2	TRBJ1-5	many	NA
CASSRPAGANVLTF	TGTGCCAGCTCCCGACCCGCTGGGGCCAACGTCCTGACTTTC	TRBV2	TRBJ2-6	many	NA
CSVGRDEVSYGYTF	TGCAGCGTTGGAAGGGATGAGGTTTCCTATGGCTACACCTTC	TRBV29-1	TRBJ1-2	many	NA